This TCR beta chain stems from a study of T-cell reconstitution after alpha-beta-depleted transplantation in children. Study-level findings and limits: Day-60 TCRbeta diversity that was high in some patients was derived from surviving recipient T cells and thymic progenitors. T-cell counts and diversity at one year post-transplant came mainly from newly produced T cells. Roughly two months post-transplant, alpha-beta T cells reportedly originated from several hundred graft clones that had expanded.

A few counts support this clonotype. Its antigen remains unknown. Unique molecular identifiers were used in preparing the TCRbeta library. From the PCR reads, TCRdb called clonotypes with MiXCR, one entry per CDR3 protein. The table lists about 870,000 distinct CDR3 sequences, approximately 15% of them singletons. Trimming pared 4 bases from V and 1 base from J, leaving 16 bases between. CDR1 is SGHNT and CDR2 is YENEEA in the germline V gene. CDR3 size: 17 residues. This receptor was identified in a male patient between 10 and 17 years old who had a stem cell transplant for acute lymphoblastic leukemia, so the T cells may come from the graft donor. The sample was PBMCs, mostly from graft donor cells, taken 360 days after TCRalphabeta/CD19-depleted stem cell transplant. The chain couples TRBV11-3 to TRBJ2-2; D possibly corresponds to TRBD2 (6 bases). In DNA form, the CDR3 reads TGTGCCAGCAGCTCCCCCGGGGGTATGAGGAACACCGGGGAGCTGTTTTTT. Translated, it gives CASSSPGGMRNTGELFF.